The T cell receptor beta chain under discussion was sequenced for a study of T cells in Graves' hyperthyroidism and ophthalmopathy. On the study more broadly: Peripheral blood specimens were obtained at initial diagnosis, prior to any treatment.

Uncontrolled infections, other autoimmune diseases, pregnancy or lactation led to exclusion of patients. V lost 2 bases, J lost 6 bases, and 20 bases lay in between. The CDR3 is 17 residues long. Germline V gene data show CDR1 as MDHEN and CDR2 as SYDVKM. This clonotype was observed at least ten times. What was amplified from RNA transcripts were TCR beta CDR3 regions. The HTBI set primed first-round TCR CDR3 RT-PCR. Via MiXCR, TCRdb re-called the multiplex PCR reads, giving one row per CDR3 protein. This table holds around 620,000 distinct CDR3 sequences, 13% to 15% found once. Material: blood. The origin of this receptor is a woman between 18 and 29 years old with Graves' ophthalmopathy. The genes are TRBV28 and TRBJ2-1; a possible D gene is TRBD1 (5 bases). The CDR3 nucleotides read TGTGCCAGCAGTTTAGGGATCTCTCAGGGTTTCCGCAATGAGCAGTTCTTC. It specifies CASSLGISQGFRNEQFF.